This T cell receptor (beta chain) was retrieved from a study of T cell repertoires in aging, cancer and after chemotherapy. The study, taken as a whole, reports: Rebound thymic output was suggested by rising median generation probability during chemotherapy in each cancer cohort.

TRB rearrangements spanning V, D and J were amplified using mixed TRB-A/B primers. TCRdb reprocessed the multiplex PCR reads with MiXCR, giving one entry per CDR3 protein. The sample carries around 16,000 distinct CDR3 sequences, about 50% recorded once. Concerning this clonotype itself: Its antigen is unidentified.

Amplification of TCR beta used genomic DNA extracted from peripheral blood. CDR1 is LNHDA, CDR2 SQIVND, per germline (reference sequence). The CDR3 loop spans 18 amino acids. J was trimmed by 2 bases and V by 5 bases; bases with no gene match: 12. The clonotype comes from a human donor in good health. V is TRBV19 and J is TRBJ2-3; 11 positions agree with TRBD2. Material for sequencing was blood. CDR3 in DNA: TGTGCCAGTAGTCAAAAACCCCGACTAGCGGGATACACAGATACGCAGTATTTT. Amino acids: CASSQKPRLAGYTDTQYF.